This entry lists 23 T cell receptor beta chains sequenced from one sample in a study of OX40 agonist ivuxolimab in advanced cancers. Preparation of the library involved the immunoSEQ multiplex PCR assay. TCRdb's version of the immuneACCESS table is confined to in-frame rearrangements and falls short of the full clone set. An unresolved V gene accounts for under half of the shortfall where checked; the remainder is of unknown origin. This sample gives 30,000 to 40,000 clones in total; 80% to 90% of them show up just once. Approximately 46% of the sample belongs to the ten largest clones. The sequencing used CD4+ or CD8+ T cells sorted from blood, collected in a trial of the OX40 agonist ivuxolimab. These receptors came from an adult with an advanced solid tumor such as melanoma, head and neck, liver or kidney cancer.

V and J are TRBV2 and TRBJ2-1; 8 nucleotides line up with TRBD1. The junction had 7 bases not matched to a gene; V was cut back by 7 bases and J by 8 bases. Germline values: CDR1 SNHLY, CDR2 FYNNEI. CDR3 size: 13 residues. CDR3 amino acids: CASTFGQGYEQFF. The CDR3 nucleotides are TGTGCCAGCACCTTCGGACAGGGCTATGAGCAGTTCTTC.

This chain links TRBV27 with TRBJ2-2; D gene uncertain. Trimming removed 5 bases at V and 0 bases at J, with 16 bases between. Germline V lookup: CDR1 MNHEY, CDR2 SMNVEV (reference sequence). The CDR3 loop spans 17 amino acids. The CDR3 DNA is TGTGCCAGCAGTCCTCTCACAGAGTTCGCGAACACCGGGGAGCTGTTTTTT. This sequence encodes CASSPLTEFANTGELFF.

The chain has TRBV7-2 and TRBJ1-2; TRBD1 aligns across 8 bases. The V gene end was trimmed by 0 bases and the J gene end by 4 bases; junction bases not matched to a gene: 7. The CDR3 is 16 amino acids. CDR1 and CDR2 (germline): SGHTA, FQGNSA. This CDR3 reads CASSLARRGRSYGYTF. The CDR3 nucleotides are TGTGCCAGCAGCTTAGCCCGCAGGGGGCGCAGCTATGGCTACACCTTC.

The V call is TRBV18, the J call TRBJ1-1; D gene uncertain. The germline V gene has CDR1 KGHSH and CDR2 LQKENI. The CDR3 totals 11 residues. The V end lost 5 bases, the J end lost 5 bases, and 6 bases lay between the germline ends. For the CDR3, the DNA is TGTGCCAGCTCATACAGTACTGAAGCTTTCTTT. Encoded protein: CASSYSTEAFF.

The V call is TRBV4-3, the J call TRBJ1-1; D may be TRBD1 (6 bases). CDR1 LGHNA and CDR2 YSLEER come from the germline V gene. V lost 0 bases to trimming and J lost 5 bases, with 16 bases between them. This CDR3 has 16 amino acids. CDR3 bases: TGCGCCAGCAGCCAAGATCCTGGCCGTACAGGGACTGAAGCTTTCTTT. Translated, it gives CASSQDPGRTGTEAFF.

The chain couples TRBV7-9 to TRBJ2-5, with D perhaps matching TRBD1 (6 bases). The CDR3 length is 14 residues. In germline, CDR1 is SEHNR, CDR2 FQNEAQ (reference sequence). V was clipped by 1 base and J by 4 bases, with 10 bases between them. The CDR3 sequence is CASSLDREIETQYF. CDR3 in DNA: TGTGCCAGCAGCTTAGACAGGGAGATAGAGACCCAGTACTTC.

The rearrangement links TRBV2 to TRBJ2-7; D gene ambiguous. Germline V gene lookup returns CDR1 SNHLY and CDR2 FYNNEI. V dropped 7 bases and J dropped 3 bases, with 13 bases sitting between them. This CDR3 comprises 13 residues. CDR3 region: CASMSDFHYEQYF. The CDR3 nucleotides read TGTGCCAGCATGAGTGACTTTCACTACGAGCAGTACTTC. The full variable domain, in which reference TRBV2 and TRBJ2-7 provide the parts outside the CDR3, is EPEVTQTPSHQVTQMGQEVILRCVPISNHLYFYWYRQILGQKVEFLVSFYNNEISEKSEIFDDQFSVERPDGSNFTLKIRSTKLEDSAMYFCASMSDFHYEQYFGPGTRLTVT.

This chain connects TRBV18 to TRBJ2-4; TRBD1 matches at 7 bases. V lost 0 bases, J lost 3 bases, and 5 bases stayed unmatched. Germline V gene sequence: CDR1 KGHSH, CDR2 LQKENI. The CDR3 is made up of 16 amino acids. The CDR3 region is CASSPPTGLYKNIQYF. CDR3 nucleotides: TGTGCCAGCTCACCACCGACAGGGTTGTACAAAAACATTCAGTACTTC.

The J gene is TRBJ2-3, the V gene TRBV9; 11 positions agree with TRBD1. The CDR3 covers 17 residues. Looked up from germline, CDR1 is SGDLS and CDR2 is YYNGEE. J gave up 4 bases and V 4 bases, and 11 bases lay outside the gene matches. Written as DNA, the CDR3 is TGTGCCAGCAGCCCCGTCCTACCGGGACAGGGGGCAGATACGCAGTATTTT. Amino acid sequence: CASSPVLPGQGADTQYF.

The chain links TRBV7-3 to TRBJ2-5; TRBD2 matches at 10 bases. The ends lost 2 bases at V and 4 bases at J; junction bases unmatched: 4. The CDR3 totals 15 residues. Germline CDR1 is SGHTA and CDR2 is FQGTGA. The CDR3 sequence is CASSLGTSATETQYF. The CDR3, as DNA: TGTGCCAGCAGCTTAGGGACTAGCGCTACAGAGACCCAGTACTTC. The full variable domain, with the rest looked up from reference TRBV7-3 and TRBJ2-5, is GAGVSQTPSNKVTEKGKYVELRCDPISGHTALYWYRQSLGQGPEFLIYFQGTGAADDSGLPNDRFFAVRPEGSVSTLKIQRTERGDSAVYLCASSLGTSATETQYFGPGTRLLVL.

The V call is TRBV5-1, the J call TRBJ2-7, with D tentatively TRBD1 (6 bases). The V gene lost 4 bases and the J gene lost 5 bases, with 19 bases spanning the gap. The CDR3 totals 15 residues. From germline, CDR1 is SGHRS and CDR2 YFSETQ. This chain's CDR3 is CASSGGQRGAHEQYF. In nucleotides, the CDR3 is TGCGCCAGCAGCGGCGGACAGCGTGGAGCCCACGAGCAGTACTTC.

The CDR3 DNA sequence: TGCGCCAGCAGCCAAGATGTAGGCATTCAGTACTTC. This sequence encodes CASSQDVGIQYF. This chain uses TRBV4-1 with TRBJ2-4; D not resolved. With 0 bases removed from V and 9 bases from J, the gap between germline ends came to 6 bases. CDR3 size: 12 residues. Germline-derived CDR1 and CDR2 are MGHRA and YSYEKL.

The chain recombines TRBV10-3 with TRBJ2-5, with D possibly being TRBD1 or TRBD2 (6 bases each). Trimming cost V 7 bases and J 1 base, with 16 bases left between them. The germline V gene has CDR1 ENHRY and CDR2 SYGVKD. The CDR3 has 15 residues. The CDR3 sequence: CAINRGPDFQETQYF. In nucleotides, the CDR3 is TGTGCCATCAACCGGGGGCCCGACTTCCAAGAGACCCAGTACTTC.

V is TRBV4-2 and J is TRBJ1-6; maybe TRBD1 (5 bases). The germline V gene encodes CDR1 LGHNA and CDR2 YNFKEQ. This CDR3 has 15 residues. The germline V and J ends were trimmed by 0 bases and 14 bases, with 17 bases remaining between them. Here the CDR3 DNA reads TGTGCCAGCAGCCAAGACCGCGGGGGTGGTGAGGCCCTCCACTTT. The encoded protein is CASSQDRGGGEALHF.

This clone has just one count. V and J are TRBV7-3 and TRBJ2-6, with D possibly TRBD1 on 5 matching bases. The CDR3 is 17 residues long. Per germline, CDR1 SGHTA and CDR2 FQGTGA. Trimming took 3 bases from V and 2 from J, leaving 14 bases between them. CDR3 sequence: CASSFPGRGAGANVLTF. CDR3 DNA: TGTGCCAGCAGCTTCCCCGGAAGGGGTGCTGGGGCCAACGTCCTGACTTTC.

CDR3 nucleotide sequence: TGTGCCAGCGGGGCAGCGAACACCGGGGAGCTGTTTTTT. As protein: CASGAANTGELFF. The J gene is TRBJ2-2, the V gene TRBV2, with a possible D match to TRBD1 (5 bases). The CDR3 has 13 residues. The V and J ends lost 8 bases and 0 bases respectively, with 7 bases between them. The V gene's germline CDR1 is SNHLY and CDR2 FYNNEI. The full variable domain, its missing parts supplied by reference TRBV2 and TRBJ2-2, is EPEVTQTPSHQVTQMGQEVILRCVPISNHLYFYWYRQILGQKVEFLVSFYNNEISEKSEIFDDQFSVERPDGSNFTLKIRSTKLEDSAMYFCASGAANTGELFFGEGSRLTVL.

This chain joins TRBV5-1 and TRBJ1-4, with 10 bases lining up with TRBD1. Germline CDR1 reads SGHRS; CDR2 reads YFSETQ. CDR3 length equals 16 residues. V dropped 2 bases and J dropped 6; count of bases not matched to a gene: 7. The CDR3 here is CASSLFGTGEDEKLFF. The CDR3 DNA follows: TGCGCCAGCAGCTTATTTGGGACAGGGGAGGATGAAAAACTGTTTTTT.

This rearrangement joins TRBV7-9 to TRBJ2-7; no firm D call. With 1 base removed from V and 6 bases from J, the gap between germline ends came to 7 bases. The CDR3 is made up of 12 amino acids. Germline values: CDR1 SEHNR, CDR2 FQNEAQ (reference sequence). CDR3 DNA: TGTGCCAGCAGCTTAGGATTTTCCGAGCAGTACTTC. Amino acid sequence: CASSLGFSEQYF.

In DNA, the CDR3 is TGCGCCAGCAGCGCAACTAGTGAGTTTTGGAGCGGGGGGCCACGCACAGATACGCAGTATTTT. Protein product: CASSATSEFWSGGPRTDTQYF. The genes are TRBV4-3 and TRBJ2-3, with 9 bases aligning to TRBD2. Germline assignment: CDR1 LGHNA and CDR2 YSLEER. This CDR3 has 21 amino acids. J lost 1 base, V lost 5 bases, and 22 bases had no gene match.

This rearrangement joins TRBV28 to TRBJ2-1, with no clear D. The CDR3 is made up of 15 amino acids. The germline V gene has CDR1 MDHEN and CDR2 SYDVKM. The V gene lost 1 base and the J gene lost 0 bases, with 7 bases spanning the gap. Written as DNA, the CDR3 is TGTGCCAGCAGTTTATATCCTAGCTCCTACAATGAGCAGTTCTTC. Translation: CASSLYPSSYNEQFF.

This clone has just a few counts. V gene TRBV19 combines with J gene TRBJ1-2; D perhaps matches TRBD1 (5 bases). The V end lost 9 bases, the J end lost 8 bases, and 10 bases lay between the germline ends. CDR1 is LNHDA and CDR2 is SQIVND in the germline V gene (reference sequence). The CDR3 is 10 residues long. The CDR3 loop reads CASGTTGYTF. The CDR3 DNA reads as TGTGCCAGCGGGACGACCGGCTACACCTTC.

This chain joins TRBV2 and TRBJ2-1; TRBD2 is a possible D gene (7 bases). V was shortened by 8 bases and J by 7 bases, with 12 bases between the two germline ends. CDR3 length: 12 amino acids. CDR1 and CDR2 (germline): SNHLY, FYNNEI. For the CDR3, the DNA is TGTGCCAGCGGGGGGGCAAGGAATGAGCAGTTCTTC. It translates to CASGGARNEQFF.

The V gene is TRBV7-6, the J gene TRBJ2-1; D perhaps matches TRBD1 (5 bases). The CDR3 totals 15 residues. CDR1 and CDR2 (germline): SGHVS, FNYEAQ. Trimming cost V 2 bases and J 4 bases, with 12 bases left between them. Here the CDR3 reads CASSLIGAAYNEQFF. CDR3 bases: TGTGCCAGCAGCTTAATAGGGGCAGCATACAATGAGCAGTTCTTC.